The rows below give T cell receptor beta chains drawn from one sample of a study of vaccination and CD4 T cells after COVID-19. For these receptors, no antigen is known. TCRdb itself ran the PCR reads through MiXCR, one entry per CDR3 protein. The sample has around 9,000 distinct CDR3 sequences, under 35% seen once. What was sequenced was CD4+ T cells from blood, cultured in vitro. Receptor source: a human donor in good health. Both conserved end residues are part of each CDR3. A D gene is named only where the DNA matches it firmly. Clone size is not always given. Where it is, it says once, few, many or a class for expanded clones.

v_call: TRBV9; j_call: TRBJ1-2; clone_size: NA; d_call: TRBD1; cdr3_aa: CASSGSGTGNGYTF; cdr3_nt: TGTGCCAGCAGCGGATCCGGGACAGGGAATGGCTACACCTTC
v_call: TRBV5-4; j_call: TRBJ2-3; clone_size: few; d_call: NA; cdr3_aa: CASSERGGGTDTQYF; cdr3_nt: TGTGCCAGCAGCGAGCGAGGAGGTGGCACAGATACGCAGTATTTT
v_call: TRBV10-3; j_call: TRBJ2-5; clone_size: NA; d_call: NA; cdr3_aa: CAIRPREGQETQYF; cdr3_nt: TGTGCCATCAGACCTAGAGAAGGCCAAGAGACCCAGTACTTC
v_call: TRBV28; j_call: TRBJ1-6; clone_size: NA; d_call: NA; cdr3_aa: CASTGFNSPLHF; cdr3_nt: TGTGCCAGCACAGGGTTTAATTCACCCCTCCACTTT
v_call: TRBV7-2; j_call: TRBJ1-2; clone_size: once; d_call: NA; cdr3_aa: CASSLAAGNYGYTF; cdr3_nt: TGTGCCAGCAGCTTAGCAGCAGGAAACTATGGCTACACCTTC
v_call: TRBV19; j_call: TRBJ2-2; clone_size: few; d_call: TRBD1; cdr3_aa: CALGGTGVSGELFF; cdr3_nt: TGTGCCCTCGGGGGGACAGGGGTCTCCGGGGAGCTGTTTTTT
v_call: TRBV10-3; j_call: TRBJ1-2; clone_size: few; d_call: TRBD1; cdr3_aa: CAIRTSGGDYTF; cdr3_nt: TGTGCCATCAGAACATCAGGGGGCGACTACACCTTC
v_call: TRBV20-1; j_call: TRBJ2-7; clone_size: few; d_call: NA; cdr3_aa: CSARDPGLLTEQYF; cdr3_nt: TGCAGTGCTAGAGATCCAGGGTTATTGACCGAGCAGTACTTC
v_call: TRBV15; j_call: TRBJ2-3; clone_size: NA; d_call: TRBD1; cdr3_aa: CATSRGRDSKTDAQYF; cdr3_nt: TGTGCCACCAGCAGGGGCCGGGACAGTAAGACAGATGCGCAGTATTTT
v_call: TRBV24-1; j_call: TRBJ1-2; clone_size: few; d_call: TRBD1; cdr3_aa: CATSGQGVLYGYTF; cdr3_nt: TGTGCCACCAGTGGACAGGGCGTCCTCTATGGCTACACCTTC
v_call: TRBV20-1; j_call: TRBJ1-3; clone_size: NA; d_call: NA; cdr3_aa: CSVRDGSSGNTIYF; cdr3_nt: TGCAGTGTAAGAGATGGGAGCTCTGGAAACACCATATATTTT
v_call: TRBV20-1; j_call: TRBJ2-5; clone_size: few; d_call: NA; cdr3_aa: CSARTVGKVAETQYF; cdr3_nt: TGCAGTGCTAGAACTGTCGGGAAAGTCGCCGAGACCCAGTACTTC
v_call: TRBV5-1; j_call: TRBJ1-2; clone_size: few; d_call: TRBD1; cdr3_aa: CASSLWDREESGYTF; cdr3_nt: TGCGCCAGCAGCTTGTGGGACAGGGAGGAGAGTGGCTACACCTTC